Listed below are T cell receptor beta chains from one sample, sequenced in a study of blood T cell repertoires in COVID-19. Method: immunoSEQ multiplex PCR; TCRdb's copy keeps in-frame clones and lacks some. The table lists fewer than 150,000 clones, roughly 80% of them singletons. Material for sequencing was peripheral blood. The receptors derive from a woman aged 45 to 65 with acute or convalescent COVID-19. CDR3s include the opening cysteine and the closing phenylalanine or tryptophan. The order of the fields is clone size, V gene, J gene, D gene, CDR3 DNA, CDR3 protein. A D gene is named only where the DNA matches it firmly. Expanded clones get a size class; other rows say once, few or many, or leave the size out.

size: once
V: TRBV2
J: TRBJ1-2
D: TRBD1
DNA: TGTGCCAGCAGTCCTTACCGGGACAGCTATGGCTACACCTTC
CDR3: CASSPYRDSYGYTF

size: -
V: TRBV19
J: TRBJ1-5
D: -
DNA: TGTGCCAGTATCGCTAGAGGGGGGGCGAGAAGCAATCAGCCCCAGCATTTT
CDR3: CASIARGGARSNQPQHF

size: -
V: TRBV2
J: TRBJ1-1
D: TRBD1
DNA: TGTGCCAGCAGTCTGACAGGGTGGGAAGCTTTCTTT
CDR3: CASSLTGWEAFF

size: few
V: TRBV5-8
J: TRBJ1-4
D: -
DNA: TGTGCCAGCAGCTTGGGGCAGGTTAATGAAAAACTGTTTTTT
CDR3: CASSLGQVNEKLFF

size: few
V: TRBV2
J: TRBJ1-2
D: TRBD1
DNA: TGTGCCAGCAGTAAACAGGGGGCGGGTGGCTACACCTTC
CDR3: CASSKQGAGGYTF

size: few
V: TRBV10-3
J: TRBJ1-4
D: TRBD1
DNA: TGTGCCATCAGTGAGCAGGGACAGGGAATGGGAAAACTGTTTTTT
CDR3: CAISEQGQGMGKLFF

size: -
V: TRBV7-8
J: TRBJ2-6
D: -
DNA: TGTGCCAGCAGCTTAGCGCGCGTGAGGTTTGGGGCCAACGTCCTGACTTTC
CDR3: CASSLARVRFGANVLTF

size: -
V: TRBV5-1
J: TRBJ2-7
D: -
DNA: TGCGCCAGCAGCTTGGGCCTTGGGAGCTCCTACGAGCAGTACTTC
CDR3: CASSLGLGSSYEQYF

size: -
V: TRBV6-1
J: TRBJ1-6
D: TRBD1
DNA: TGTGCCAGCAGTGAACAGGGACAGGGGGCCTCCTATAATTCACCCCTCCACTTT
CDR3: CASSEQGQGASYNSPLHF

size: -
V: TRBV5-1
J: TRBJ2-2
D: -
DNA: TGCGCCAGCGGGGAGCTAGCGCTCACCGGGGAGCTGTTTTTT
CDR3: CASGELALTGELFF

size: -
V: TRBV2
J: TRBJ2-7
D: TRBD2
DNA: TGTGCCAGCACGGGGGGAACGACGAGCTCCTACGAGCAGTACTTC
CDR3: CASTGGTTSSYEQYF

size: -
V: TRBV5-8
J: TRBJ2-3
D: TRBD1
DNA: TGTGCCAGCAGCTCCGGACAGGGGACTATGGGAGATACGCAGTATTTT
CDR3: CASSSGQGTMGDTQYF

size: -
V: TRBV19
J: TRBJ2-7
D: TRBD1
DNA: TGTGCCAGTAGTTCCAAACCCCAGGGGGCTCAGTACGAGCAGTACTTC
CDR3: CASSSKPQGAQYEQYF

size: -
V: TRBV19
J: TRBJ2-3
D: TRBD2
DNA: TGTGCCAGTAGTACCAGGACTAGCGCCACAGATACGCAGTATTTT
CDR3: CASSTRTSATDTQYF

size: -
V: TRBV5-5
J: TRBJ1-2
D: TRBD1
DNA: TGTGCCAGCAGCTTGGCCCCGGGACAGGAAAATAACTATGGCTACACCTTC
CDR3: CASSLAPGQENNYGYTF

size: once
V: TRBV6-6
J: TRBJ1-1
D: TRBD1
DNA: TGTGCCAGCAGCCGGGACAGGGAGAACACTGAAGCTTTCTTT
CDR3: CASSRDRENTEAFF

size: -
V: TRBV11-2
J: TRBJ1-6
D: -
DNA: TGTGCCAGCAGCTTAGACGATTCACCCCTCCACTTT
CDR3: CASSLDDSPLHF

size: -
V: TRBV6-6
J: TRBJ1-1
D: TRBD1
DNA: TGTGCCAGCAGTCCCCCTACAGGGGGCTTCACTGAAGCTTTCTTT
CDR3: CASSPPTGGFTEAFF

size: once
V: TRBV18
J: TRBJ1-2
D: -
DNA: TGTGCCAGCTCAACCCAGGGTTATGGCTACACCTTC
CDR3: CASSTQGYGYTF

size: few
V: TRBV19
J: TRBJ1-2
D: TRBD1
DNA: TGTGCCAGTATTGACACAGGGGTCCTTGGGGGCTACACCTTC
CDR3: CASIDTGVLGGYTF

size: -
V: TRBV27
J: TRBJ2-2
D: -
DNA: TGTGCCAGCAGTAGGGGCACCGGGGAGCTGTTTTTT
CDR3: CASSRGTGELFF

size: -
V: TRBV5-8
J: TRBJ1-1
D: TRBD1
DNA: TGTGCCAGCAGCTTGGACAGGGGCACCACTGAAGCTTTCTTT
CDR3: CASSLDRGTTEAFF

size: -
V: TRBV10-3
J: TRBJ2-2
D: -
DNA: TGTGCCATCGGGAGGTCAGCGAACACCGGGGAGCTGTTTTTT
CDR3: CAIGRSANTGELFF

size: -
V: TRBV19
J: TRBJ1-5
D: -
DNA: TGTGCCAGTAGTATCCGGCAGAGGAATCAGCCCCAGCATTTT
CDR3: CASSIRQRNQPQHF

size: medium-sized
V: TRBV14
J: TRBJ2-7
D: TRBD1
DNA: TGTGCCAGCAGCCCGACTGACAGGGGACCGCCGAGAGAGCAGTACTTC
CDR3: CASSPTDRGPPREQYF

size: -
V: TRBV25-1
J: TRBJ2-7
D: TRBD1
DNA: TGTGCCAGCAGTGAAAGTCAGGGGGCTGCCTACGAGCAGTACTTC
CDR3: CASSESQGAAYEQYF

size: -
V: TRBV30
J: TRBJ1-5
D: -
DNA: TGTGCCTGGAGTGGTGGGGCCGGATATAGCAATCAGCCCCAGCATTTT
CDR3: CAWSGGAGYSNQPQHF

size: -
V: TRBV30
J: TRBJ1-2
D: -
DNA: TGTGCCTGGAGTCATTCCAACTATGGCTACGCCTTC
CDR3: CAWSHSNYGYAF

size: once
V: TRBV30
J: TRBJ1-3
D: -
DNA: TGTGCCTGGAGTGTTCTTCCACGCCGTTTTCTCGCGCCTGGAAACACCATATATTTT
CDR3: CAWSVLPRRFLAPGNTIYF

size: once
V: TRBV9
J: TRBJ2-1
D: TRBD2
DNA: TGTGCCAGCAGCGTAGTGGGTGGCGGGGGGGCCGATGAGCAGTTCTTC
CDR3: CASSVVGGGGADEQFF

size: once
V: TRBV12-5
J: TRBJ2-2
D: TRBD1
DNA: TGTGCTAGCTCAGGGGGCCACGGGGAGCTGTTTTTT
CDR3: CASSGGHGELFF

size: -
V: TRBV5-4
J: TRBJ2-3
D: -
DNA: TGTGCCAGCAGCTTAGCTGGGCCCACAGATACGCAGTATTTT
CDR3: CASSLAGPTDTQYF

size: -
V: TRBV10-3
J: TRBJ1-6
D: TRBD1
DNA: TGTGCCATCAGGCCGGGGGCAGGGGGATTGGAAAATTCACCCCTCCACTTT
CDR3: CAIRPGAGGLENSPLHF

size: -
V: TRBV7-2
J: TRBJ2-3
D: TRBD2
DNA: TGTGCCAGCAGCACGGGGGGGTTTGCAGATACGCAGTATTTT
CDR3: CASSTGGFADTQYF

size: once
V: TRBV18
J: TRBJ1-5
D: TRBD1
DNA: TGTGCCAGCTCACGCACAGGGGGCGCGGGCAATCAGCCCCAGCATTTT
CDR3: CASSRTGGAGNQPQHF

size: once
V: TRBV6-5
J: TRBJ1-2
D: -
DNA: TGTGCCAGCAGCCTCGACAGAATTTATGGCTACACCTTC
CDR3: CASSLDRIYGYTF

size: -
V: TRBV28
J: TRBJ1-4
D: -
DNA: TGTGCCAGCAGTGCAGGCGGGCTTGCTAATGAAAAACTGTTTTTT
CDR3: CASSAGGLANEKLFF

size: -
V: TRBV25-1
J: TRBJ1-4
D: TRBD1
DNA: TGTGCCAGCAGTGGCGGGACAGGGAGCGAAAAACTGTTTTTT
CDR3: CASSGGTGSEKLFF

size: -
V: TRBV9
J: TRBJ1-5
D: TRBD1
DNA: TGTGCCAGCAGTCAGGGGGCTAGCAATCAGCCCCAGCATTTT
CDR3: CASSQGASNQPQHF

size: -
V: TRBV28
J: TRBJ1-5
D: TRBD1
DNA: TGTGCCAGCAGTCCCCCAGCACAGGGGCATCAGCCCCAGCATTTT
CDR3: CASSPPAQGHQPQHF

size: -
V: TRBV12-3/TRBV12-4
J: TRBJ1-6
D: -
DNA: TGTGCCAGCAGGCGACAGTATAATTCACCCCTCCACTTT
CDR3: CASRRQYNSPLHF

size: -
V: TRBV6-5
J: TRBJ1-2
D: TRBD1
DNA: TGTGCCAGCAGAACCGGGACAGGGGATGTCTATGGCTACACCTTC
CDR3: CASRTGTGDVYGYTF

size: -
V: TRBV7-9
J: TRBJ2-1
D: -
DNA: TGTGCCAGCAGCCGGTTTGGGGGGAGCTCCTACAATGAGCAGTTCTTC
CDR3: CASSRFGGSSYNEQFF

size: -
V: TRBV29-1
J: TRBJ1-5
D: -
DNA: TGCAGCGCTAAGGACAGCAGCAATCAGCCCCAGCATTTT
CDR3: CSAKDSSNQPQHF

size: -
V: TRBV28
J: TRBJ2-7
D: -
DNA: TGTGCCAGCAGTCCAGTCGGGTACCACTTCACCTACGAGCAGTACTTC
CDR3: CASSPVGYHFTYEQYF

size: -
V: TRBV29-1
J: TRBJ2-1
D: TRBD1
DNA: TGCAGCGTTGAAAGCCCGGGACAGACGAGCTCCTACAATGAGCAGTTCTTC
CDR3: CSVESPGQTSSYNEQFF

size: -
V: TRBV6-5
J: TRBJ1-5
D: TRBD1
DNA: TGTGCCAGCAGTTACCAGGGGGCTCTGTATCAGCCCCAGCATTTT
CDR3: CASSYQGALYQPQHF

size: -
V: TRBV6-5
J: TRBJ2-2
D: -
DNA: TGTGCCAGCAGTCCACGACGGGGGAACACCGGGGAGCTGTTTTTT
CDR3: CASSPRRGNTGELFF

size: few
V: TRBV29-1
J: TRBJ2-7
D: TRBD1
DNA: TGCAGCGTCACAGGGGGTCTATACGAGCAGTACTTC
CDR3: CSVTGGLYEQYF

size: few
V: TRBV4-2
J: TRBJ2-2
D: -
DNA: TGTGCCAGCAGCCAAGATCATGGAGGGACCGGGGAGCTGTTTTTT
CDR3: CASSQDHGGTGELFF

size: -
V: TRBV19
J: TRBJ2-7
D: TRBD2
DNA: TGTGCCAGCTCTATTGGCGGGGGTAGCTCCTACGAGCAGTACTTC
CDR3: CASSIGGGSSYEQYF

size: -
V: TRBV7-2
J: TRBJ2-3
D: -
DNA: TGTGCCAGCAGCTCATGGAGTCATGGCACAGATACGCAGTATTTT
CDR3: CASSSWSHGTDTQYF

size: once
V: TRBV11-2
J: TRBJ1-4
D: -
DNA: TGTGCCAGCAGCTCAAGACAGAGAAATGAAAAACTGTTTTTT
CDR3: CASSSRQRNEKLFF

size: once
V: TRBV18
J: TRBJ1-6
D: -
DNA: TGTGCCAGCTCACGGACAGCGAGCTCCTATAATTCACCCCTCCACTTT
CDR3: CASSRTASSYNSPLHF